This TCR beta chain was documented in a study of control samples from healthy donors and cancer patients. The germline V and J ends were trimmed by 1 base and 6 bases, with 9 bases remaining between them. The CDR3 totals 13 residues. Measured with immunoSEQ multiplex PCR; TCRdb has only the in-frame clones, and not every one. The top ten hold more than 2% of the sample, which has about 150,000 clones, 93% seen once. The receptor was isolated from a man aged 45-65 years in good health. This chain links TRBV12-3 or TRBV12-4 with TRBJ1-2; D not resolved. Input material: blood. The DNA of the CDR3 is TGTGCCAGCAGTTTAGGAGTGGTACATGGCTACACCTTC. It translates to CASSLGVVHGYTF.